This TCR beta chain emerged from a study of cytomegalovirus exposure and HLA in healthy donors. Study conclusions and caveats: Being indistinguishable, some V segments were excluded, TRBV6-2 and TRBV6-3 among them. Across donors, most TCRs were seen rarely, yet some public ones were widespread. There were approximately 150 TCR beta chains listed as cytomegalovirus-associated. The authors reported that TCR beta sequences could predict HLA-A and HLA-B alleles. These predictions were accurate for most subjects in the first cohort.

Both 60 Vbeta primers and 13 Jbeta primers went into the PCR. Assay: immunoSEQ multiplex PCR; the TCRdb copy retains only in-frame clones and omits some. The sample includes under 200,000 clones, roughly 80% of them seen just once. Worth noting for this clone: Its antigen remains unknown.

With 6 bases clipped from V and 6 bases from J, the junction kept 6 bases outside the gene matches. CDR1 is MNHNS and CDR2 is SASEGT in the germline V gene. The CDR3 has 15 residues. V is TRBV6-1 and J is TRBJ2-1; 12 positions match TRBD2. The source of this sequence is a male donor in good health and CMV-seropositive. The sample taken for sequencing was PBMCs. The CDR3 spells CASRTGLAGRNEQFF. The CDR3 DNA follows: TGTGCCAGCAGAACTGGACTAGCGGGGCGCAATGAGCAGTTCTTC.